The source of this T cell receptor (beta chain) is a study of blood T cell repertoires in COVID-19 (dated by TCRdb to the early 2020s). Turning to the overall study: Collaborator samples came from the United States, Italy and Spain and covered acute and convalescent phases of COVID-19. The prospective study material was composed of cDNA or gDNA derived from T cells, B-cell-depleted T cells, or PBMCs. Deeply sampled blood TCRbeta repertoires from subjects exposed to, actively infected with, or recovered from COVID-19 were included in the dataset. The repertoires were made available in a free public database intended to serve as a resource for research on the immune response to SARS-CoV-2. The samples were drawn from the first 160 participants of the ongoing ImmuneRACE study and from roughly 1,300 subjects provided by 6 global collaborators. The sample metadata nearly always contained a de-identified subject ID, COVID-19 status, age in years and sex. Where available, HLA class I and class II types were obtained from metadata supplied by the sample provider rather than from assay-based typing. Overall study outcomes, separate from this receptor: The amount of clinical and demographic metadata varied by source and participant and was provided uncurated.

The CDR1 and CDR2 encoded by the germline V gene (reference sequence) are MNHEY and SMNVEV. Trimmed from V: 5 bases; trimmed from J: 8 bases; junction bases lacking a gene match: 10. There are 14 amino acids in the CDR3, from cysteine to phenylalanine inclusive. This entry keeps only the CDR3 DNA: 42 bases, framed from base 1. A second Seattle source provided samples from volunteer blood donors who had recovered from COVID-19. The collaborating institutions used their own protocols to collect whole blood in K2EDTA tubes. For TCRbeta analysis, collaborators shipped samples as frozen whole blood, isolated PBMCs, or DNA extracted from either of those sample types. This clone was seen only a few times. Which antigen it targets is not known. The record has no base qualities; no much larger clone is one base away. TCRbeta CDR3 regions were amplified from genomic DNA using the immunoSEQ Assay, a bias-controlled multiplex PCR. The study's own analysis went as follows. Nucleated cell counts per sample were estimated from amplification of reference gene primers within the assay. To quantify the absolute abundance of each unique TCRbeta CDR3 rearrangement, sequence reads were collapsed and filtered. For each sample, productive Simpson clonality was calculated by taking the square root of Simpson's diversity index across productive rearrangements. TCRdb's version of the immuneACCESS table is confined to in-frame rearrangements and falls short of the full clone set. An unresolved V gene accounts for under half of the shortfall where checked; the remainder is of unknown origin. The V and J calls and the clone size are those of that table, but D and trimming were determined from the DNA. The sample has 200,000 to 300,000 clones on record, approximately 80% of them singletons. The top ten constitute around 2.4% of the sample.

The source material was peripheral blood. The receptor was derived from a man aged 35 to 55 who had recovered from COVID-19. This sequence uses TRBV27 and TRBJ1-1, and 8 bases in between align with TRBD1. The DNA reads TGTGCCAGCAGTCCACAGGGGGGAATAGGGGAAGCTTTCTTT. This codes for CASSPQGGIGEAFF.